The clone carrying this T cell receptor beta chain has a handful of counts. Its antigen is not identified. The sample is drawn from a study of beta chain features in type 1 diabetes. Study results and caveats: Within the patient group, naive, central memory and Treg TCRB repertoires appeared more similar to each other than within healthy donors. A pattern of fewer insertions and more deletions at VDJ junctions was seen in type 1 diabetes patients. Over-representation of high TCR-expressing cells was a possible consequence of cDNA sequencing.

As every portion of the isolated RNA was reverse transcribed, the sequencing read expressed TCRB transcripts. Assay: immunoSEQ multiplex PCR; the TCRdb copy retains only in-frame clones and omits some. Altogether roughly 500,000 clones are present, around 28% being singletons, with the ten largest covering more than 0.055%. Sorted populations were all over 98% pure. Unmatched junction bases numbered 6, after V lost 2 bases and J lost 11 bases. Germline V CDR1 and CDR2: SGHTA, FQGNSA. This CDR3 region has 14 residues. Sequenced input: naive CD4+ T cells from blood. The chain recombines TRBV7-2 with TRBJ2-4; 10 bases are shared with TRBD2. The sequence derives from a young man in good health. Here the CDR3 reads CASSLWGTSVVQYF. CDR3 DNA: TGTGCCAGCAGCTTATGGGGGACTAGCGTGGTTCAGTACTTC.